Each of the 25 T cell receptor beta chains below was sequenced from the same sample in a study of T cell changes during pregnancy in multiple sclerosis. Profiled with immunoSEQ multiplex PCR; TCRdb holds only in-frame clones, not every one. The sample records around 52,000 clones, 92% being singletons. Material: CD4+ T cells from peripheral blood mononuclear cells, obtained after pregnancy. Receptor source: a female donor in good health, enrolled as a control in a pregnancy study.

V and J are TRBV19 and TRBJ1-5; 9 bases map to TRBD1. The junction had 7 bases not matched to a gene; V was cut back by 1 base and J by 6 bases. Germline CDR1 is LNHDA and CDR2 is SQIVND (reference sequence). CDR3 length equals 16 residues. The chain's CDR3 is CASSIGGQGSPQPQHF. For the CDR3, the DNA is TGTGCCAGTAGTATAGGGGGACAGGGCTCCCCTCAGCCCCAGCATTTT.

The chain couples TRBV14 to TRBJ2-7, with TRBD1 matching 9 bases. Germline V gives CDR1 SGHDN, CDR2 FVKESK. The length of the CDR3 is 13 residues. V was pared by 4 bases and J by 4 bases, with 2 bases of the junction left unmatched. In nucleotides, the CDR3 is TGTGCCAGCAGCCGGGACAGGGCGTACGAGCAGTACTTC. This encodes CASSRDRAYEQYF.

The chain carries TRBV20-1 and TRBJ2-3, with D perhaps TRBD2 (6 bases). Germline values: CDR1 DFQATT, CDR2 SNEGSKA (reference sequence). CDR3 size: 11 residues. Trimming stripped 6 bases from V and 5 bases from J, with 9 bases between. The CDR3 spells CSAGRGDTQYF. CDR3 DNA sequence: TGCAGTGCCGGGCGGGGAGATACGCAGTATTTT.

DNA of the CDR3: TGTGCAGTCTCGGCAGGGGGCCCCCCGGTCCTGACTTTC. This codes for CAVSAGGPPVLTF. The V call is TRBV28, the J call TRBJ2-6; 8 nucleotides line up with TRBD1. CDR1 and CDR2 (germline): MDHEN, SYDVKM. This CDR3 comprises 13 residues.

The rearrangement links TRBV14 to TRBJ1-1; D may be TRBD1 (5 bases). The ends were cut back, 4 bases at V and 1 base at J, with 7 bases in the middle. The V gene's germline CDR1 is SGHDN and CDR2 FVKESK. The CDR3 length is 13 residues. The CDR3: CASSLTGNTEAFF. For the CDR3, the DNA is TGTGCCAGCAGCCTAACAGGGAACACTGAAGCTTTCTTT. Full variable domain (remainder filled in from reference TRBV14 and TRBJ1-1): EAGVTQFPSHSVIEKGQTVTLRCDPISGHDNLYWYRRVMGKEIKFLLHFVKESKQDESGMPNNRFLAERTGGTYSTLKVQPAELEDSGVYFCASSLTGNTEAFFGQGTRLTVV.

This chain joins TRBV29-1 and TRBJ2-7; 10 nucleotides agree with TRBD1. Losses at the gene ends were 6 bases for V and 3 bases for J; bases not matched to a gene: 5. CDR3 length: 13 residues. The germline gives CDR1 SQVTM, CDR2 ANQGSEA. The CDR3 DNA is TGCAGCGTGAGGACAGGGGGTTTCTACGAGCAGTACTTC. Its translation: CSVRTGGFYEQYF.

This rearrangement joins TRBV2 to TRBJ2-1; TRBD2 matches 10 bases. Trimming removed 8 bases from V and 5 bases from J; junction bases left unmatched: 3. The CDR3 extends over 13 amino acids. Germline CDR1 SNHLY, CDR2 FYNNEI. The CDR3 coding sequence is TGTGCCAGCCAACTAGCGGGGAACAATGAGCAGTTCTTC. It translates to CASQLAGNNEQFF. Drawing the rest from reference TRBV2 and TRBJ2-1, the complete variable domain is EPEVTQTPSHQVTQMGQEVILRCVPISNHLYFYWYRQILGQKVEFLVSFYNNEISEKSEIFDDQFSVERPDGSNFTLKIRSTKLEDSAMYFCASQLAGNNEQFFGPGTRLTVL.

V is TRBV7-9 and J is TRBJ2-5, with 10 bases matching TRBD2. Trimming took 1 base from V and 5 from J; bases not matched to a gene: 4. CDR3 size: 15 residues. Germline V gives CDR1 SEHNR, CDR2 FQNEAQ (reference sequence). The CDR3 DNA is TGTGCCAGCAGCTTAGTAACTAGCGGGGCCGAGACCCAGTACTTC. It translates to CASSLVTSGAETQYF.

This sequence joins TRBV4-1 and TRBJ1-5; 7 bases align to TRBD1. V lost 3 bases and J lost 3; bases outside the gene matches: 5. Germline CDR1 and CDR2: MGHRA and YSYEKL. This CDR3 has 15 amino acids. As DNA, the CDR3 is TGCGCCAGCAGCCAGGGCAGGGGGGTCAATCAGCCCCAGCATTTT. Encoded protein: CASSQGRGVNQPQHF.

The rearrangement uses TRBV6-6 and TRBJ2-2, with 8 bases that match TRBD2. The germline V gene has CDR1 MNHNY and CDR2 SVGAGI (reference sequence). V trimming: 5 bases; J trimming: 7 bases; junction bases outside the gene matches: 6. The CDR3 covers 14 residues. CDR3 coding DNA: TGTGCCAGCAGTCGGGGGGGAAAGATCGGGGAGCTGTTTTTT. Translating it yields CASSRGGKIGELFF.

The chain is built from TRBV7-9 and TRBJ1-1, with TRBD1 matching over 9 bases. With V trimmed by 3 bases and J by 2 bases, 7 bases remained unmatched. Germline V gives CDR1 SEHNR, CDR2 FQNEAQ (reference sequence). The CDR3 contains 16 residues. Here the CDR3 reads CASSLGTGLGNTEAFF. Here the CDR3 DNA reads TGTGCCAGCAGCTTGGGGACAGGGCTGGGTAACACTGAAGCTTTCTTT.

The gene calls are TRBV30 and TRBJ1-2, with 11 bases lining up with TRBD1. V dropped 0 bases and J dropped 7; count of bases not matched to a gene: 4. The CDR3 sequence is 14 residues long. Germline V gene lookup returns CDR1 GTSNPN and CDR2 SVGIG (reference sequence). DNA for the CDR3: TGTGCCTGGAGTGTTCGCGGGACAGGGGGTGGCTACACCTTC. This gives the protein CAWSVRGTGGGYTF.

The gene calls are TRBV4-2 and TRBJ2-7; 7 positions agree with TRBD1. CDR3 length equals 15 residues. Trimming took 5 bases from V and 1 from J; bases not matched to a gene: 8. CDR1 is LGHNA, CDR2 YNFKEQ, per germline. The CDR3 DNA sequence: TGTGCCAGCAGCGTTATACCGGGACAGTCCTACGAGCAGTACTTC. It codes for CASSVIPGQSYEQYF.

This chain connects TRBV7-2 to TRBJ1-5; no reliable D call. The germline CDR1 and CDR2 sequences are SGHTA and FQGNSA. Trimming pared 2 bases from V and 5 bases from J, leaving 7 bases between. The CDR3 covers 13 residues. Here the CDR3 reads CASSLLEHQPQHF. CDR3 sequence (DNA): TGTGCCAGCAGCTTACTAGAGCATCAGCCCCAGCATTTT.

The chain combines TRBV5-1 with TRBJ2-1; a weak D match, TRBD1 (6 bases). Trimming cost V 1 base and J 6 bases, with 11 bases left between them. The CDR3 totals 14 residues. Germline V gene data show CDR1 as SGHRS and CDR2 as YFSETQ. The CDR3 DNA is TGCGCCAGCAGCTTGACAGGGTTGAGCAATGAGCAGTTCTTC. Translation gives CASSLTGLSNEQFF. Variable domain in full (rest from reference TRBV5-1 and TRBJ2-1): KAGVTQTPRYLIKTRGQQVTLSCSPISGHRSVSWYQQTPGQGLQFLFEYFSETQRNKGNFPGRFSGRQFSNSRSEMNVSTLELGDSALYLCASSLTGLSNEQFFGPGTRLTVL.

The gene calls are TRBV29-1 and TRBJ1-2; tentatively, D is TRBD1 (6 bases). Germline lookup yields CDR1 SQVTM and CDR2 ANQGSEA. With 7 bases removed from V and 6 bases from J, the gap between germline ends came to 18 bases. This CDR3 spans 13 amino acids. The CDR3 here is CSAPRGPGDGYTF. In DNA, the CDR3 is TGCAGCGCCCCCAGGGGCCCCGGCGATGGCTACACCTTC. The variable domain in full, with the rest retrieved from reference TRBV29-1 and TRBJ1-2, is SAVISQKPSRDICQRGTSLTIQCQVDSQVTMMFWYRQQPGQSLTLIATANQGSEATYESGFVIDKFPISRPNLTFSTLTVSNMSPEDSSIYLCSAPRGPGDGYTFGSGTRLTVV.

This clone was counted a single time. CDR3 residues: CASSLTREDSKYF. The CDR3 DNA reads as TGTGCCAGCAGCTTAACTAGGGAGGACTCTAAGTACTTC. The V and J genes are TRBV7-3 and TRBJ2-5, with D maybe TRBD2 (6 bases). With 0 bases removed from V and 12 bases from J, the gap between germline ends came to 14 bases. CDR1 and CDR2 from the germline V gene are SGHTA and FQGTGA. The CDR3 spans 13 residues.

The chain uses TRBV7-9 and TRBJ1-5; D ambiguous. This CDR3 has 12 amino acids. CDR1 SEHNR and CDR2 FQNEAQ come from the germline V gene (reference sequence). V lost 4 bases to trimming and J lost 3 bases, with 4 bases between them. The CDR3 region is CASSSINQPQHF. CDR3 coding DNA: TGTGCCAGCAGCTCCATCAATCAGCCCCAGCATTTT.

Comments on this clone: Different DNA sequences within this sample yield the same CDR3. V and J are TRBV5-4 and TRBJ2-5; 11 nucleotides match TRBD1. Trimming at V came to 4 bases and at J to 5 bases, leaving 7 bases not matched to a gene. The germline V gene encodes CDR1 SGHNT and CDR2 YYREEE (reference sequence). The CDR3 length is 15 residues. CDR3 loop: CASSAGQGAWETQYF. CDR3 nucleotide sequence: TGTGCCAGCAGCGCCGGACAGGGGGCCTGGGAGACCCAGTACTTC.

The genes are TRBV6-6 and TRBJ1-5; the match to TRBD1 covers 7 bases. Trimming removed 6 bases from V and 4 bases from J; junction bases left unmatched: 9. This CDR3 spans 15 amino acids. The germline V gene encodes CDR1 MNHNY and CDR2 SVGAGI (reference sequence). CDR3 DNA sequence: TGTGCCAGCAGGGCCCCAGGGACAGTTAATCAGCCCCAGCATTTT. This codes for CASRAPGTVNQPQHF.

The chain employs TRBV4-1 and TRBJ2-2; TRBD1 matches 7 bases. CDR1 MGHRA and CDR2 YSYEKL come from the germline V gene. CDR3 length: 17 residues. Trimming removed 3 bases from V and 1 base from J; junction bases left unmatched: 8. This CDR3 reads CASSQSTGTENTGELFF. As DNA, the CDR3 is TGCGCCAGCAGCCAGTCCACCGGGACAGAGAACACCGGGGAGCTGTTTTTT.

The chain uses TRBV9 and TRBJ2-3, with TRBD2 matching over 12 bases. V trimming: 4 bases; J trimming: 14 bases; junction bases outside the gene matches: 11. Germline V CDR1 and CDR2: SGDLS, YYNGEE. The CDR3 runs to 14 residues. The CDR3, as DNA: TGTGCCAGCAGCCAAGGACTAGCGGGGAGCCCGGGGTATTTT. Amino acids: CASSQGLAGSPGYF.

The J gene is TRBJ2-7, the V gene TRBV5-4; a possible D gene is TRBD1 (6 bases). V shed 3 bases and J shed 3 bases, with 16 bases lying between them. The CDR3 runs 15 residues. Germline V CDR1 and CDR2: SGHNT, YYREEE (reference sequence). This CDR3 is CASSSGAVDSYEQYF. The CDR3 DNA follows: TGTGCCAGCAGCTCCGGTGCCGTGGACAGCTACGAGCAGTACTTC.

This clone is a singleton in its sample. The chain is built from TRBV7-9 and TRBJ2-3; D is possibly TRBD2 (6 bases). Trimming removed 3 bases from V and 1 base from J, with 14 bases in between. Germline loops: CDR1 SEHNR, CDR2 FQNEAQ (reference sequence). CDR3 length equals 16 residues. The CDR3 region is CASSFSPGEGTDTQYF. The CDR3 region has the DNA TGTGCCAGCAGCTTCTCACCCGGGGAGGGCACAGATACGCAGTATTTT.

A single count supports this clone. The chain carries TRBV7-9 and TRBJ2-5; D is possibly TRBD2 (6 bases). Germline-derived CDR1 and CDR2 are SEHNR and FQNEAQ (reference sequence). V dropped 3 bases and J dropped 4 bases, with 12 bases sitting between them. This CDR3 has 14 residues. CDR3 residues: CASSFGGMGETQYF. The CDR3 DNA follows: TGTGCCAGCAGCTTCGGGGGAATGGGAGAGACCCAGTACTTC.